This TCR beta chain came from a study of cytomegalovirus exposure and HLA in healthy donors. The CDR3 runs 12 residues. Germline V gene sequence: CDR1 SQVTM, CDR2 ANQGSEA. Trimming removed 3 bases from V and 3 bases from J, with 8 bases in between. Primers: 60 Vbeta forward and 13 Jbeta reverse. As handled by the study authors: Later analysis identified tens of millions of unique TCR beta chains, about 10 million shared. Assay used: immunoSEQ multiplex PCR; TCRdb lists only in-frame clones, some missing. V and J calls and clone size are as listed in that table; D and trimming were resolved from the DNA. The table includes around 110,000 clones, around three quarters detected once. Broader study findings: A reported reduction in N-insertions relative to the approximately 600-donor mean was seen in an Asian-associated ancestry cluster in a later analysis. Data from an earlier analysis indicated that most TCR beta V segments were productive either about 90% or about 30% of the time. Among TCR sequences, most were rare, though some public TCRs appeared in many donors.

As regards this clone: Its cognate antigen is unknown.

The TCR was taken from a man younger than 45 in good health and CMV-seropositive. V is TRBV29-1 and J is TRBJ1-1; D unclear. Material: PBMCs. The CDR3 is CSVDAYDTEAFF. DNA of the CDR3: TGCAGCGTTGACGCGTATGACACTGAAGCTTTCTTT.